A single sample is the source of the 8 T cell receptor beta chains below, sequenced in a study of cytomegalovirus exposure and HLA in healthy donors. The PCR contained 60 Vbeta and 13 Jbeta primers. Using immunoSEQ multiplex PCR, the repertoire was profiled, and TCRdb retains in-frame clones only, with some absent. The sample carries about 160,000 clones, 60% to 85% recorded once. Specimen: PBMCs. The origin of the receptors is a woman aged 45-65 years in good health and CMV-seropositive.

This chain connects TRBV6-5 to TRBJ2-7; 9 bases are shared with TRBD2. The germline V gene has CDR1 MNHEY and CDR2 SVGAGI. V lost 3 bases, J lost 1 base, and 4 bases stayed unmatched. The length of the CDR3 is 15 residues. The CDR3 reads CASSYLSGGSYEQYF. The CDR3 nucleotides read TGTGCCAGCAGTTATCTCAGCGGGGGGTCCTACGAGCAGTACTTC.

The gene calls are TRBV5-1 and TRBJ2-6; no firm D call. CDR1 and CDR2 from the germline V gene are SGHRS and YFSETQ. Between the trimmed V and J ends, which lost 4 bases and 0 bases, there was a span of 14 bases. CDR3 length: 17 amino acids. The CDR3 DNA follows: TGCGCCAGCAGCATAGACATTTACAGCTCTGGGGCCAACGTCCTGACTTTC. Its translation: CASSIDIYSSGANVLTF.

The J gene is TRBJ1-6, the V gene TRBV19, with 7 bases that match TRBD1. CDR3 length: 14 residues. J lost 8 bases, V lost 3 bases, and 4 bases had no gene match. Germline loops: CDR1 LNHDA, CDR2 SQIVND (reference sequence). CDR3 bases: TGTGCCAGTAGTATCACAGGGGAGGATTCACCCCTCCACTTT. Amino acid sequence: CASSITGEDSPLHF.

Only a few counts were recorded for this clone. This sequence joins TRBV9 and TRBJ1-1; 7 bases are shared with TRBD1. V was pared by 0 bases and J by 5 bases, with 4 bases of the junction left unmatched. The CDR3 loop spans 14 amino acids. CDR1 and CDR2 (germline): SGDLS, YYNGEE. CDR3 protein: CASSVGAQGTEAFF. Here the CDR3 DNA reads TGTGCCAGCAGCGTAGGGGCACAGGGGACTGAAGCTTTCTTT.

This chain connects TRBV28 to TRBJ1-5, with 7 bases identical to TRBD1. This CDR3 spans 15 amino acids. With 8 bases clipped from V and 1 base from J, the junction kept 8 bases outside the gene matches. Germline values: CDR1 MDHEN, CDR2 SYDVKM. CDR3 DNA: TGTGCCAGCCTAGCCCAGGGGGGAAGCAATCAGCCCCAGCATTTT. It encodes CASLAQGGSNQPQHF.

The chain is built from TRBV12-5 and TRBJ2-5; D may be TRBD2 (7 bases). Germline V gives CDR1 LGHNT, CDR2 FRNRAP. The CDR3 spans 16 residues. Between the trimmed V and J ends, which lost 7 bases and 1 base, there was a span of 19 bases. CDR3 sequence (DNA): TGTGCTAGTGCCCTGTCCCGGGGGGCCCTCCAAGAGACCCAGTACTTC. It specifies CASALSRGALQETQYF.

The V call is TRBV10-3, the J call TRBJ2-1; D call uncertain. The CDR3 contains 15 residues. Germline V gene sequence: CDR1 ENHRY, CDR2 SYGVKD. V lost 6 bases and J lost 0, with 12 bases in between. CDR3 nucleotides: TGTGCCATCAGCGCCCCTAGTTTCTCCTACAATGAGCAGTTCTTC. Translated, it gives CAISAPSFSYNEQFF.

This clone has more than one count but fewer than ten. The CDR3 sequence is CASSQDGDRGLVEAFF. Written as DNA, the CDR3 is TGCGCCAGCAGCCAAGATGGGGACAGGGGACTGGTTGAAGCTTTCTTT. The V and J genes are TRBV4-1 and TRBJ1-1; TRBD1 matches 10 bases. The J segment lost 7 bases and the V segment lost 0 bases, leaving 8 bases of the junction unmatched. This CDR3 is built from 16 residues. Germline loops: CDR1 MGHRA, CDR2 YSYEKL.